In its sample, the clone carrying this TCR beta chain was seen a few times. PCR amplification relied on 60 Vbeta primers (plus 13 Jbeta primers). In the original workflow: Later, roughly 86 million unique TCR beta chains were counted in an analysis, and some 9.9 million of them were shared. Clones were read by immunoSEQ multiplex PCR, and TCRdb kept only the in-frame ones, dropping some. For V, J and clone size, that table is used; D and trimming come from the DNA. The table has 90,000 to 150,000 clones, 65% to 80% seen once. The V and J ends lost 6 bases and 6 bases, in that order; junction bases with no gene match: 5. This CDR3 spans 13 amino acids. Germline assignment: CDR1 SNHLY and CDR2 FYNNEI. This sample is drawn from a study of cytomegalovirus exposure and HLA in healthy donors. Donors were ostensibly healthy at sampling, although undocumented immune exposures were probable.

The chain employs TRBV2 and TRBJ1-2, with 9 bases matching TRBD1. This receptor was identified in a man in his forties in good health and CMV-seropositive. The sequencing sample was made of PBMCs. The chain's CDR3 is CASRVGQGNGYTF. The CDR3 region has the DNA TGTGCCAGCAGAGTAGGACAGGGGAATGGCTACACCTTC. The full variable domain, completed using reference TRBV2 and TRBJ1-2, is EPEVTQTPSHQVTQMGQEVILRCVPISNHLYFYWYRQILGQKVEFLVSFYNNEISEKSEIFDDQFSVERPDGSNFTLKIRSTKLEDSAMYFCASRVGQGNGYTFGSGTRLTVV.